This T cell receptor (beta chain) was retrieved from a study of OX40 agonist ivuxolimab in advanced cancers. Study context: About 44% of patients had received prior checkpoint inhibitor therapy. Study-level results: In CD8+ T cells, expanded clones were on average more numerous than in CD4+.

Profiling relied on immunoSEQ multiplex PCR, and the TCRdb table lists in-frame clones only, not all of them. The sample records about 73,000 clones, roughly 90% being singletons. On this clone: Its cognate antigen is unknown.

Trimming took 2 bases from V and 1 from J, leaving 11 bases between them. The CDR3 spans 15 residues. Per germline, CDR1 SGDLS and CDR2 YYNGEE. The V gene is TRBV9, the J gene TRBJ2-3, with D possibly TRBD2 on 5 matching bases. The receptor comes from an adult with an advanced solid tumor such as melanoma, head and neck, liver or kidney cancer. The sequenced sample was CD4+ or CD8+ T cells sorted from blood, obtained in a trial of the OX40 agonist ivuxolimab. The CDR3 region has the DNA TGTGCCAGCAGCGTCCGGGGAACGGGCACAGATACGCAGTATTTT. Its translation is CASSVRGTGTDTQYF.